This TCR beta chain was captured by sequencing in a study of cytomegalovirus exposure and HLA in healthy donors. Whole-study results and caveats: CMV serostatus was the sole immune exposure data available.

The PCR ran on 60 Vbeta and 13 Jbeta primers. The assay was immunoSEQ multiplex PCR, and TCRdb's table has in-frame clones only and misses some. The sample shows 62,000 or so clones, about 83% of them seen only once. Germline V gene data show CDR1 as GTSNPN and CDR2 as SVGIG (reference sequence). There are 11 residues in the CDR3. About this clone: Its antigen is not identified.

The TCR sequence derives from a man younger than 40 in good health and CMV-seronegative. Sequencing was performed on PBMCs. V usage is TRBV30 and J usage is TRBJ2-5; TRBD2 matches at 7 bases. The J call may be wrong; the DNA end is better matched by TRBJ2-7. The CDR3, as DNA: TGTGCGGGGCTAGCGGCCTACGAGCAGTACTTC. Residues: CAGLAAYEQYF.